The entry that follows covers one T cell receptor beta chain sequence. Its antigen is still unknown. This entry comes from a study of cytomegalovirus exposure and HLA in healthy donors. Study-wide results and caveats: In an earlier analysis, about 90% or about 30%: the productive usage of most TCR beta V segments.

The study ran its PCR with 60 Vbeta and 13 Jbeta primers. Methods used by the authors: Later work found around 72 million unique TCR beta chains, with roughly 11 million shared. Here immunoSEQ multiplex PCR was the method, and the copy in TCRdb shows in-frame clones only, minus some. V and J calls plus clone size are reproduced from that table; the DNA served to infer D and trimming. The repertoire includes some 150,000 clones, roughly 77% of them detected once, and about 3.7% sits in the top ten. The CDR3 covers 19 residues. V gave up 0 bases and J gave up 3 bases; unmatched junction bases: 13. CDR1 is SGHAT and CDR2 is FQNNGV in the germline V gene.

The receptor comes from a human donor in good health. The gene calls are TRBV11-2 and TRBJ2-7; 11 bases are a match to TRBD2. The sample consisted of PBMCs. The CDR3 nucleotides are TGTGCCAGCAGCTTAGATGGGCCTGGAGCCGGGACTAGCGGCTACGAGCAGTACTTC. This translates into CASSLDGPGAGTSGYEQYF.